This is a list of T cell receptor beta chains from one sample in a study of OX40 agonist ivuxolimab in advanced cancers. Method: immunoSEQ multiplex PCR; TCRdb's copy keeps in-frame clones and lacks some. This sample has tens of thousands of clones, with roughly 89% found just once. This material consisted of CD4+ or CD8+ T cells sorted from blood, taken in a trial of the OX40 agonist ivuxolimab. The receptors were sampled from an adult with an advanced solid tumor such as melanoma, head and neck, liver or kidney cancer. Each CDR3 is given with its conserved first and last residue. The order of the fields is clone size, J gene, V gene, D gene, CDR3 protein, CDR3 DNA. The D gene is left open where the match is weak. Size is stated for part of the rows, as once, few or many counts, or as a class when the clone is expanded.

clone_size: few
j_call: TRBJ2-2
v_call: TRBV19
d_call: NA
cdr3_aa: CASSIHGELFF
cdr3_nt: TGTGCCAGTAGTATTCACGGGGAGCTGTTTTTT

clone_size: NA
j_call: TRBJ2-5
v_call: TRBV6-5
d_call: NA
cdr3_aa: CASSAQSLETQYF
cdr3_nt: TGTGCCAGCAGTGCTCAGAGTCTGGAGACCCAGTACTTC

clone_size: NA
j_call: TRBJ2-7
v_call: TRBV19
d_call: NA
cdr3_aa: CASRKQGGLGYEQYF
cdr3_nt: TGTGCCAGTCGGAAACAGGGTGGTTTGGGCTACGAGCAGTACTTC

clone_size: NA
j_call: TRBJ1-1
v_call: TRBV28
d_call: NA
cdr3_aa: CASSLRLTGVLNTEAFF
cdr3_nt: TGTGCCAGCAGTTTAAGGTTGACAGGAGTTCTGAACACTGAAGCTTTCTTT

clone_size: NA
j_call: TRBJ2-2
v_call: TRBV6-1
d_call: NA
cdr3_aa: CASSESLGQYRELFF
cdr3_nt: TGTGCCAGCAGTGAATCTTTGGGGCAGTACCGGGAGCTGTTTTTT

clone_size: NA
j_call: TRBJ1-6
v_call: TRBV9
d_call: TRBD1
cdr3_aa: CASSVGQVFNSPLHF
cdr3_nt: TGTGCCAGCAGCGTCGGACAGGTTTTTAATTCACCCCTCCACTTT

clone_size: once
j_call: TRBJ2-5
v_call: TRBV4-2
d_call: NA
cdr3_aa: CASSQVSGVEQETQYF
cdr3_nt: TGTGCCAGCAGCCAAGTGTCCGGGGTGGAACAAGAGACCCAGTACTTC

clone_size: once
j_call: TRBJ1-5
v_call: TRBV7-8
d_call: TRBD1
cdr3_aa: CASSLTTGRQPQHF
cdr3_nt: TGTGCCAGCAGCTTAACGACAGGGCGACAGCCCCAGCATTTT

clone_size: NA
j_call: TRBJ1-1
v_call: TRBV7-9
d_call: NA
cdr3_aa: CASSRVVGLGSTEAFF
cdr3_nt: TGTGCCAGCAGCAGGGTCGTTGGGCTGGGAAGCACTGAAGCTTTCTTT

clone_size: NA
j_call: TRBJ2-7
v_call: TRBV9
d_call: NA
cdr3_aa: CASSVSMDLRPYEQYF
cdr3_nt: TGTGCCAGCAGCGTAAGTATGGACCTACGACCCTACGAGCAGTACTTC

clone_size: few
j_call: TRBJ1-6
v_call: TRBV4-3
d_call: NA
cdr3_aa: CASSQDYRSNSPLHF
cdr3_nt: TGCGCCAGCAGCCAAGATTACAGGTCGAATTCACCCCTCCACTTT

clone_size: NA
j_call: TRBJ2-7
v_call: TRBV9
d_call: TRBD1
cdr3_aa: CASSAEPGQGRRQYF
cdr3_nt: TGTGCCAGCAGCGCCGAACCGGGACAGGGACGTCGGCAGTACTTC

clone_size: NA
j_call: TRBJ2-3
v_call: TRBV19
d_call: TRBD2
cdr3_aa: CASMPGLAITDTQYF
cdr3_nt: TGTGCCAGTATGCCGGGACTAGCGATTACAGATACGCAGTATTTT

clone_size: once
j_call: TRBJ2-1
v_call: TRBV2
d_call: NA
cdr3_aa: CASSEDMGTREQFF
cdr3_nt: TGTGCCAGCAGTGAAGACATGGGAACCCGTGAGCAGTTCTTC

clone_size: once
j_call: TRBJ2-7
v_call: TRBV4-1
d_call: TRBD1
cdr3_aa: CASSQRRGTGGIEQYF
cdr3_nt: TGCGCCAGCAGCCAAAGGAGGGGGACAGGGGGGATTGAGCAGTACTTC

clone_size: NA
j_call: TRBJ1-2
v_call: TRBV6-6
d_call: NA
cdr3_aa: CASTKGTAYYGYTF
cdr3_nt: TGTGCCAGCACCAAGGGGACGGCTTACTATGGCTACACCTTC

clone_size: NA
j_call: TRBJ2-1
v_call: TRBV27
d_call: NA
cdr3_aa: CASSLRALGVSSYNEQFF
cdr3_nt: TGTGCCAGCAGTTTAAGGGCTTTGGGGGTATCCTCCTACAATGAGCAGTTCTTC

clone_size: NA
j_call: TRBJ2-3
v_call: TRBV4-3
d_call: NA
cdr3_aa: CASSHGGRGLDTQYF
cdr3_nt: TGCGCCAGCAGCCACGGTGGTAGGGGTCTTGATACGCAGTATTTT

clone_size: NA
j_call: TRBJ1-5
v_call: TRBV5-4
d_call: NA
cdr3_aa: CASSLGGSAVSQPQHF
cdr3_nt: TGTGCCAGCAGCTTGGGGGGTTCAGCTGTAAGTCAGCCCCAGCATTTT

clone_size: NA
j_call: TRBJ1-1
v_call: TRBV30
d_call: NA
cdr3_aa: CAWSEFPDFMNTEAFF
cdr3_nt: TGTGCCTGGAGTGAGTTCCCGGACTTTATGAACACTGAAGCTTTCTTT

clone_size: NA
j_call: TRBJ2-5
v_call: TRBV5-1
d_call: NA
cdr3_aa: CASSLVIGSGAETQYF
cdr3_nt: TGCGCCAGCAGCTTGGTTATCGGGTCAGGGGCAGAGACCCAGTACTTC

clone_size: NA
j_call: TRBJ2-3
v_call: TRBV30
d_call: NA
cdr3_aa: CAWSVRRGGGDTQYF
cdr3_nt: TGTGCCTGGAGTGTAAGGCGGGGCGGAGGAGATACGCAGTATTTT

clone_size: NA
j_call: TRBJ2-1
v_call: TRBV7-2
d_call: NA
cdr3_aa: CASSLAGGENNEQFF
cdr3_nt: TGTGCCAGCAGCTTAGCGGGAGGAGAGAACAATGAGCAGTTCTTC

clone_size: NA
j_call: TRBJ1-4
v_call: TRBV7-2
d_call: NA
cdr3_aa: CASSPGRNEKLFF
cdr3_nt: TGTGCCAGCAGCCCGGGGCGAAATGAAAAACTGTTTTTT